The 13 T cell receptor beta chains given below trace back to one sample, sequenced in a study of blood T cell repertoires in COVID-19. Repertoires were generated with immunoSEQ multiplex PCR, while TCRdb's copy carries only in-frame clones and drops some. Of more than 75,000 clones detected, roughly four fifths appear once; the ten largest clones hold about 10%. Sequencing was performed on peripheral blood. These receptors all come from a man in his 60s with acute or convalescent COVID-19.

The chain is built from TRBV7-8 and TRBJ1-1, with TRBD1 identical over 7 bases. The CDR3 has 14 residues. The germline V gene encodes CDR1 SGHVS and CDR2 FQNEAQ. Trimming took 5 bases from V and 1 from J; bases not matched to a gene: 4. The chain's CDR3 is CASSRGQANTEAFF. Written as DNA, the CDR3 is TGTGCCAGCAGCCGAGGACAGGCGAACACTGAAGCTTTCTTT.

The V call is TRBV5-5, the J call TRBJ1-4; 7 nucleotides agree with TRBD1. CDR1 is SGHKS, CDR2 YYEKEE, per germline (reference sequence). The CDR3 has 17 residues. Trimming at V came to 4 bases and at J to 8 bases, leaving 17 bases not matched to a gene. For the CDR3, the DNA is TGTGCCAGCAGCGGCCCCCGACAGGGTGGTTCAAGGGAAAAACTGTTTTTT. It codes for CASSGPRQGGSREKLFF.

The J gene is TRBJ2-1, the V gene TRBV10-1, with 8 positions matching TRBD1. V lost 4 bases to trimming and J lost 7 bases; unmatched junction nucleotides: 9. Per germline, CDR1 WNHNN and CDR2 SYGVQD (reference sequence). The CDR3 contains 15 residues. In DNA, the CDR3 is TGCGCCAGCAGTGGAGGACAGGGTCTAATGAATGAGCAGTTCTTC. Its translation: CASSGGQGLMNEQFF.

The chain uses TRBV6-5 and TRBJ1-2, with a weak D call TRBD1 (5 bases). The V end was cut by 5 bases, the J end by 0 bases, with 10 bases between. In germline, CDR1 is MNHEY, CDR2 SVGAGI. This CDR3 is built from 14 residues. The CDR3 is CASSLATANYGYTF. The CDR3 DNA reads TGTGCCAGCAGTCTAGCGACAGCTAACTATGGCTACACCTTC.

This chain links TRBV7-2 with TRBJ1-6, with 8 nucleotides matching TRBD1. The J segment lost 11 bases and the V segment lost 5 bases, leaving 8 bases of the junction unmatched. Looked up from germline, CDR1 is SGHTA and CDR2 is FQGNSA. This CDR3 has 14 residues. For the CDR3, the DNA is TGTGCCAGCAGCCTCGGACAGGGTGGGACACCCCTCCACTTT. It yields the protein CASSLGQGGTPLHF.

The rearrangement uses TRBV5-1 and TRBJ2-1; 9 positions agree with TRBD2. Germline loops: CDR1 SGHRS, CDR2 YFSETQ. The CDR3 length is 15 residues. V lost 2 bases, J lost 3 bases, and 3 bases stayed unmatched. CDR3 nucleotide sequence: TGCGCCAGCAGCTTCTCTAGCGGGAACTACAATGAGCAGTTCTTC. Translation: CASSFSSGNYNEQFF.

This clone was recorded only once. V usage is TRBV2 and J usage is TRBJ1-6; D may be TRBD1 (6 bases). CDR3 size: 14 residues. V was trimmed by 6 bases and J by 9 bases, leaving 15 bases between them. The germline CDR1 and CDR2 sequences are SNHLY and FYNNEI. DNA of the CDR3: TGTGCCAGCAGAGGGACACTCAAAGTTTCACCCCTCCACTTT. It encodes CASRGTLKVSPLHF.

The chain recombines TRBV7-6 with TRBJ2-1, with TRBD2 matching 8 bases. V shed 1 base and J 1 base; nucleotides not matched to a gene: 0. The CDR3 totals 15 residues. CDR1 is SGHVS, CDR2 FNYEAQ, per germline. In DNA form, the CDR3 reads TGTGCCAGCAGCTTAGTAGCGGGGTCCTACAATGAGCAGTTCTTC. Its translation: CASSLVAGSYNEQFF.

CDR3 nucleotides: TGCGCCAGCAGCTTCGGAGGGGACTCGGGCTACACCTTC. It translates to CASSFGGDSGYTF. The J gene is TRBJ1-2, the V gene TRBV5-1; TRBD1 might be the D (5 bases). Looked up from germline, CDR1 is SGHRS and CDR2 is YFSETQ. The CDR3 totals 13 residues. Trimming removed 2 bases from V and 8 bases from J, with 13 bases in between. Drawing the rest from reference TRBV5-1 and TRBJ1-2, the complete variable domain is KAGVTQTPRYLIKTRGQQVTLSCSPISGHRSVSWYQQTPGQGLQFLFEYFSETQRNKGNFPGRFSGRQFSNSRSEMNVSTLELGDSALYLCASSFGGDSGYTFGSGTRLTVV.

The rearrangement links TRBV18 to TRBJ2-7, with D unclear. CDR3 length: 11 amino acids. The germline gives CDR1 KGHSH, CDR2 LQKENI. With 6 bases removed from V and 3 bases from J, the gap between germline ends came to 6 bases. The CDR3 is CASSANYEQYF. DNA for the CDR3: TGTGCCAGCTCTGCTAACTACGAGCAGTACTTC. Full variable domain (rest looked up from reference TRBV18 and TRBJ2-7): NAGVMQNPRHLVRRRGQEARLRCSPMKGHSHVYWYRQLPEEGLKFMVYLQKENIIDESGMPKERFSAEFPKEGPSILRIQQVVRGDSAAYFCASSANYEQYFGPGTRLTVT.

The genes are TRBV25-1 and TRBJ1-6, with TRBD1 matching 7 bases. CDR3 length equals 13 residues. V was clipped by 3 bases and J by 10 bases; unmatched bases: 3. CDR1 and CDR2 from the germline V gene are MGHDK and SYGVNS. The CDR3 protein is CASSDQGESPLHF. The CDR3 DNA reads as TGTGCCAGCAGTGATCAGGGGGAATCACCCCTCCACTTT.

V gene TRBV4-2 combines with J gene TRBJ2-3, with TRBD2 identical over 10 bases. The CDR3 extends over 17 amino acids. Germline CDR1 and CDR2: LGHNA and YNFKEQ. V dropped 0 bases and J dropped 1; count of bases not matched to a gene: 4. This CDR3 reads CASSQEGLAGGTDTQYF. CDR3 sequence (DNA): TGTGCCAGCAGCCAAGAGGGCCTAGCGGGGGGCACAGATACGCAGTATTTT.

The V gene is TRBV10-3, the J gene TRBJ2-7, with D tentatively TRBD1 (6 bases). CDR1 ENHRY and CDR2 SYGVKD come from the germline V gene. This CDR3 is 14 amino acids long. The V end lost 8 bases, the J end lost 0 bases, and 14 bases lay between the germline ends. The CDR3 here is CAIDPGTSSYEQYF. The CDR3 DNA reads TGTGCCATCGACCCGGGGACAAGCTCCTACGAGCAGTACTTC.